These 27 T cell receptor beta chains came from one sample sequenced in a study of T cell changes during pregnancy in multiple sclerosis. Measured with immunoSEQ multiplex PCR; TCRdb has only the in-frame clones, and not every one. The sample yields 30,000 to 50,000 clones, 90% seen once. This material consisted of CD4+ T cells from peripheral blood mononuclear cells, taken in the first trimester of pregnancy. The receptors derive from a female donor in good health, enrolled as a control in a pregnancy study.

The rearrangement joins TRBV5-4 to TRBJ2-3; 8 bases match TRBD2. From germline, CDR1 is SGHNT and CDR2 YYREEE (reference sequence). J lost 0 bases, V lost 10 bases, and 7 bases had no gene match. CDR3 length equals 14 residues. This CDR3 reads CAGQRGPSTDTQYF. As DNA, the CDR3 is TGTGCCGGCCAGCGGGGGCCGAGCACAGATACGCAGTATTTT.

The V gene is TRBV9, the J gene TRBJ2-3; TRBD1 aligns across 7 bases. This CDR3 has 15 amino acids. Trimming at V came to 4 bases and at J to 5 bases, leaving 10 bases not matched to a gene. Germline V gives CDR1 SGDLS, CDR2 YYNGEE. CDR3 protein: CASSPGGRERDTQYF. As DNA, the CDR3 is TGTGCCAGCAGCCCAGGGGGAAGAGAAAGAGATACGCAGTATTTT.

The chain is built from TRBV18 and TRBJ1-6; tentatively, D is TRBD1 (6 bases). This CDR3 has 15 amino acids. CDR1 is KGHSH, CDR2 LQKENI, per germline. V was pared by 3 bases and J by 7 bases, with 13 bases between. The CDR3 DNA reads as TGTGCCAGCTCACCGAGGGACACCGGCAATTCACCCCTCCACTTT. Encoded protein: CASSPRDTGNSPLHF.

The chain has TRBV27 and TRBJ1-1, with 9 bases identical to TRBD1. CDR1 is MNHEY and CDR2 is SMNVEV in the germline V gene (reference sequence). J was trimmed by 12 bases and V by 1 base; bases with no gene match: 12. The CDR3 length is 15 residues. The CDR3 region is CASSLFFSRDRATFF. CDR3 in DNA: TGTGCCAGCAGTTTATTCTTTTCCCGGGACAGGGCAACTTTCTTT.

The chain recombines TRBV28 with TRBJ1-1, with a possible D match to TRBD1 (6 bases). Deletions cut 7 bases from V and 2 bases from J, with 14 bases between. This CDR3 region has 14 residues. Germline V gene lookup returns CDR1 MDHEN and CDR2 SYDVKM. CDR3 amino acids: CASTPGGANTEAFF. CDR3 nucleotides: TGTGCCAGCACACCGGGGGGGGCTAACACTGAAGCTTTCTTT.

In DNA, the CDR3 is TGTGCCAGCAGTGAAGGCCACAGGGGCTCCTTTAGCAATCAGCCCCAGCATTTT. Translation gives CASSEGHRGSFSNQPQHF. This chain connects TRBV6-1 to TRBJ1-5; 7 nucleotides agree with TRBD1. Germline CDR1 is MNHNS and CDR2 is SASEGT. The junction had 9 bases not matched to a gene; V was cut back by 1 base and J by 0 bases. The CDR3 contains 18 residues.

The chain couples TRBV30 to TRBJ1-2; D is undetermined. This CDR3 comprises 12 residues. The V end lost 4 bases, the J end lost 6 bases, and 12 bases lay between the germline ends. The germline V gene has CDR1 GTSNPN and CDR2 SVGIG (reference sequence). In DNA form, the CDR3 reads TGTGCCTGGATTCGACAAGCAGATGGCTACACCTTC. Its protein product is CAWIRQADGYTF.

This clone was found once. The chain recombines TRBV30 with TRBJ1-1, with D unresolved. Germline values: CDR1 GTSNPN, CDR2 SVGIG (reference sequence). The CDR3 runs to 13 residues. Trimming removed 5 bases from V and 10 bases from J, with 20 bases in between. The CDR3 is CAWVITRNTGAFF. DNA for the CDR3: TGTGCCTGGGTAATTACAAGGAACACGGGAGCTTTCTTT. Together with reference TRBV30 and TRBJ1-1, the CDR3 gives the full variable domain: SQTIHQWPATLVQPVGSPLSLECTVEGTSNPNLYWYRQAAGRGLQLLFYSVGIGQISSEVPQNLSASRPQDRQFILSSKKLLLSDSGFYLCAWVITRNTGAFFGQGTRLTVV.

This chain links TRBV18 with TRBJ1-5; D perhaps matches TRBD1 (5 bases). Germline V gene data show CDR1 as KGHSH and CDR2 as LQKENI. There are 15 residues in the CDR3. V was pared by 3 bases and J by 1 base, with 10 bases between. This chain's CDR3 is CASSPQGYSNQPQHF. The CDR3 region has the DNA TGTGCCAGCTCACCCCAGGGTTACAGCAATCAGCCCCAGCATTTT.

V usage is TRBV4-2 and J usage is TRBJ1-2, with a tentative D call TRBD1 (6 bases). Germline V gene data show CDR1 as LGHNA and CDR2 as YNFKEQ. V dropped 1 base and J dropped 4 bases, with 13 bases sitting between them. The CDR3 loop spans 15 amino acids. CDR3 DNA sequence: TGTGCCAGCAGCCAAGCCACAGGGAGAGGCTATGGCTACACCTTC. This gives the protein CASSQATGRGYGYTF.

V usage is TRBV7-2 and J usage is TRBJ2-3; 11 bases agree with TRBD1. Germline lookup yields CDR1 SGHTA and CDR2 FQGNSA. With 6 bases clipped from V and 5 bases from J, the junction kept 7 bases outside the gene matches. The CDR3 loop spans 15 amino acids. CDR3 sequence reads: CASRGQGGEVDTQYF. CDR3 DNA sequence: TGTGCCAGCAGGGGACAGGGGGGGGAGGTAGATACGCAGTATTTT.

The V call is TRBV5-4, the J call TRBJ1-3; 9 bases align to TRBD1. CDR3 length: 15 amino acids. Losses at the gene ends were 4 bases for V and 0 bases for J; bases not matched to a gene: 2. CDR1 and CDR2 from the germline V gene are SGHNT and YYREEE (reference sequence). CDR3 loop: CASSGTGPSGNTIYF. Written as DNA, the CDR3 is TGTGCCAGCAGCGGGACAGGGCCCTCTGGAAACACCATATATTTT.

This chain connects TRBV19 to TRBJ2-3, with D perhaps TRBD2 (6 bases). The CDR3 extends over 14 amino acids. The V and J ends lost 10 bases and 3 bases respectively, with 17 bases between them. Germline-derived CDR1 and CDR2 are LNHDA and SQIVND (reference sequence). This chain's CDR3 is CATQIVGGTDTQYF. CDR3 sequence (DNA): TGTGCCACCCAGATCGTCGGGGGAACAGATACGCAGTATTTT. The full variable domain, rest sourced from reference TRBV19 and TRBJ2-3, is DGGITQSPKYLFRKEGQNVTLSCEQNLNHDAMYWYRQDPGQGLRLIYYSQIVNDFQKGDIAEGYSVSREKKESFPLTVTSAQKNPTAFYLCATQIVGGTDTQYFGPGTRLTVL.

The genes are TRBV7-2 and TRBJ2-3; 11 positions match TRBD2. V shed 5 bases and J 5 bases; nucleotides not matched to a gene: 6. Germline values: CDR1 SGHTA, CDR2 FQGNSA. The CDR3 covers 15 residues. This CDR3 is CASSVSGGAGDTQYF. In nucleotides, the CDR3 is TGTGCCAGCAGCGTTAGCGGGGGGGCCGGAGATACGCAGTATTTT. The full variable domain, with the rest looked up from reference TRBV7-2 and TRBJ2-3, is GAGVSQSPSNKVTEKGKDVELRCDPISGHTALYWYRQSLGQGLEFLIYFQGNSAPDKSGLPSDRFSAERTGGSVSTLTIQRTQQEDSAVYLCASSVSGGAGDTQYFGPGTRLTVL.

J is TRBJ2-7 and V is TRBV11-3; 8 bases fit TRBD1. CDR1 is SGHNT and CDR2 is YENEEA in the germline V gene. The CDR3 runs to 13 residues. The trim removed 1 base at V and 6 bases at J, leaving 2 bases unmatched. CDR3 amino acids: CASSLGTGSEQYF. CDR3 DNA: TGTGCCAGCAGCTTAGGGACAGGGAGCGAGCAGTACTTC.

The chain uses TRBV4-2 and TRBJ2-2; 7 bases line up with TRBD1. This CDR3 is built from 17 residues. With 5 bases clipped from V and 0 bases from J, the junction kept 9 bases outside the gene matches. In germline, CDR1 is LGHNA, CDR2 YNFKEQ. CDR3 coding DNA: TGTGCCAGCAGCAAGATGACAGGGCTATCGAACACCGGGGAGCTGTTTTTT. Amino acids: CASSKMTGLSNTGELFF.

J is TRBJ2-7 and V is TRBV11-2; TRBD2 is a possible D gene (5 bases). The CDR3 is 15 residues long. In germline, CDR1 is SGHAT, CDR2 FQNNGV. The V end was cut by 1 base, the J end by 3 bases, with 13 bases between. DNA for the CDR3: TGTGCCAGCAGCTTAGGGCCGTCCGGGGACTACGAGCAGTACTTC. This codes for CASSLGPSGDYEQYF.

This clone was counted between two and nine times. The chain uses TRBV27 and TRBJ2-1; the D is unclear. The CDR3 length is 15 residues. V was cut by 6 bases and J by 3 bases, with 15 bases left in between. CDR1 is MNHEY and CDR2 is SMNVEV in the germline V gene (reference sequence). The CDR3 sequence: CASRTFFARYNEQFF. DNA of the CDR3: TGTGCCAGCAGAACCTTTTTCGCGCGCTACAATGAGCAGTTCTTC.

This clone has a single count. V is TRBV29-1 and J is TRBJ2-6, with D perhaps TRBD1 (6 bases). The V end lost 6 bases, the J end lost 0 bases, and 12 bases lay between the germline ends. Looked up from germline, CDR1 is SQVTM and CDR2 is ANQGSEA. The CDR3 has 15 residues. Here the CDR3 reads CSVRGQSSGANVLTF. CDR3 nucleotides: TGCAGCGTCCGCGGACAGTCCTCTGGGGCCAACGTCCTGACTTTC. The whole variable domain, remainder taken from reference TRBV29-1 and TRBJ2-6, is SAVISQKPSRDICQRGTSLTIQCQVDSQVTMMFWYRQQPGQSLTLIATANQGSEATYESGFVIDKFPISRPNLTFSTLTVSNMSPEDSSIYLCSVRGQSSGANVLTFGAGSRLTVL.

The chain has TRBV19 and TRBJ1-6; TRBD1 agrees at 9 bases. J gave up 9 bases and V 5 bases, and 5 bases lay outside the gene matches. CDR1 and CDR2 from the germline V gene are LNHDA and SQIVND (reference sequence). CDR3 size: 14 residues. CDR3 bases: TGTGCCAGTAGTCCCGGGACAGGGAGTTCACCCCTCCACTTT. Translated, it gives CASSPGTGSSPLHF. The full variable domain, completed using reference TRBV19 and TRBJ1-6, is DGGITQSPKYLFRKEGQNVTLSCEQNLNHDAMYWYRQDPGQGLRLIYYSQIVNDFQKGDIAEGYSVSREKKESFPLTVTSAQKNPTAFYLCASSPGTGSSPLHFGNGTRLTVT.

The chain is built from TRBV5-6 and TRBJ2-1; D perhaps matches TRBD2 (6 bases). Germline V gene data show CDR1 as SGHDT and CDR2 as YYEEEE. V shed 3 bases and J shed 7 bases, with 17 bases lying between them. The CDR3 consists of 15 residues. CDR3 sequence: CASSWGGGRLNEQFF. CDR3 nucleotides: TGTGCCAGCAGCTGGGGTGGGGGGAGGTTGAATGAGCAGTTCTTC.

This sequence joins TRBV29-1 and TRBJ1-2, with D hard to call. Per germline, CDR1 SQVTM and CDR2 ANQGSEA. This CDR3 has 13 residues. Between the trimmed V and J ends, which lost 4 bases and 3 bases, there was a span of 12 bases. The CDR3 region has the DNA TGCAGCGTTGCCGACCAGCGTCACTATGGCTACACCTTC. This translates into CSVADQRHYGYTF.

This chain links TRBV6-4 with TRBJ1-2; 9 bases match TRBD1. The V gene's germline CDR1 is MRHNA and CDR2 SNTAGT. V shed 6 bases and J 8 bases; nucleotides not matched to a gene: 13. CDR3 length: 15 amino acids. The CDR3, as DNA: TGTGCCAGCAGAAACCCGGGACAGGGCATTAACGGCTACACCTTC. Its protein is CASRNPGQGINGYTF.

This chain links TRBV13 with TRBJ1-2, with D perhaps TRBD1 (6 bases). V shed 8 bases and J shed 1 base, with 11 bases lying between them. The germline V gene has CDR1 PRHDT and CDR2 FYEKMQ (reference sequence). There are 13 residues in the CDR3. In DNA form, the CDR3 reads TGTGCCAGCGGACAGATGAATAACTATGGCTACACCTTC. This gives the protein CASGQMNNYGYTF.

The chain employs TRBV10-3 and TRBJ2-3, with a tentative D call TRBD1 (5 bases). CDR3 length equals 17 residues. CDR1 and CDR2 (germline): ENHRY, SYGVKD. Trimming shortened V by 2 bases and J by 0 bases, and 15 bases separated the two germline ends. CDR3 DNA: TGTGCCATCAGTGAGGGTTTTGAGGCAGGGAGCACAGATACGCAGTATTTT. Protein sequence: CAISEGFEAGSTDTQYF.

This chain uses TRBV30 with TRBJ2-2; possibly TRBD1 for D (6 bases). Germline CDR1 GTSNPN, CDR2 SVGIG (reference sequence). CDR3 length: 11 amino acids. V gave up 3 bases and J gave up 14 bases, with 13 bases separating them. CDR3 loop: CAWRTETGLFF. CDR3 coding DNA: TGTGCCTGGAGGACCGAGACAGGACTGTTTTTT.

V and J are TRBV7-2 and TRBJ2-7, with TRBD1 identical over 9 bases. The V gene's germline CDR1 is SGHTA and CDR2 FQGNSA. The trim removed 0 bases at V and 3 bases at J, leaving 6 bases unmatched. This CDR3 has 16 residues. In DNA, the CDR3 is TGTGCCAGCAGCTTAGCACAGGGGGCTATACGCTACGAGCAGTACTTC. Residues: CASSLAQGAIRYEQYF.